This T cell receptor (beta chain) was obtained from a study of T cell repertoires in cytomegalovirus infection. At the level of the study: Alongside well-studied HLA-B-restricted CMV epitopes, recently identified HLA-C-restricted CMV epitopes were also used. Public TCR beta signatures marked donors with CMV infection and the matching HLA. General study points: In two of eight donors, the top clonotype was HLA-C-restricted CMV-specific. Identification of carriers of CMV plus the relevant HLA was performed using cumulative public TCR beta family frequency.

Trimming pared 11 bases from V and 3 bases from J, leaving 16 bases between. Looked up from germline, CDR1 is MNHNS and CDR2 is SASEGT. This CDR3 has 14 residues. This clonotype occurred a few times. No antigen is known for it. TCRdb re-called the reads with MiXCR, one entry per CDR3 protein. The sample has hundreds of thousands of distinct CDR3 sequences, approximately 33% seen once. The chain uses TRBV6-1 and TRBJ2-2; TRBD2 might be the D (5 bases). This clonotype was sampled from a human donor in good health (CMV status not recorded). Some clones in this sample may be carry-over from other donors' samples. The sequenced sample was cultured PBMCs, obtained from culture after CMV antigen stimulation. The CDR3 spells CAALNGGYTGELFF. Written as DNA, the CDR3 is TGTGCCGCCTTAAACGGCGGGTACACCGGGGAGCTGTTTTTT.